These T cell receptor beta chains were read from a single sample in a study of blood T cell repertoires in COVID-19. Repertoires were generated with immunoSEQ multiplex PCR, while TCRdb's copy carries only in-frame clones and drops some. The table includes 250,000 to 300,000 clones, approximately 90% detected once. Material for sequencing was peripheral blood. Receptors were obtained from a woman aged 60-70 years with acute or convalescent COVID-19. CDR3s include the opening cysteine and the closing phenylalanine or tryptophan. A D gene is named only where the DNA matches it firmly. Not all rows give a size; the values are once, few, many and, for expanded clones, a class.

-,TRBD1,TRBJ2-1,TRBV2,CASQRDRASYNEQFF,TGTGCCAGCCAAAGGGACAGAGCCTCCTACAATGAGCAGTTCTTC
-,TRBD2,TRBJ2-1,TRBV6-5,CASSYSRGIDQFF,TGTGCCAGCAGTTACTCGCGGGGGATAGATCAGTTCTTC
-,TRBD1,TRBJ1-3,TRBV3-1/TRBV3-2,CASSRQGSGNTIYF,TGTGCCAGCAGTCGACAGGGCTCTGGAAACACCATATATTTT
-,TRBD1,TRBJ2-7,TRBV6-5,CASSYRQGVSSYEQYF,TGTGCCAGCAGTTATAGACAGGGCGTTAGCTCCTACGAGCAGTACTTC
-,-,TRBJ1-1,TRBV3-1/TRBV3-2,CASSVPGHHTEAFF,TGTGCCAGCAGCGTTCCGGGACACCACACTGAAGCTTTCTTT
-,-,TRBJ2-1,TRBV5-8,CASSPRGDPYNEQFF,TGTGCCAGCAGCCCCAGGGGTGATCCCTACAATGAGCAGTTCTTC
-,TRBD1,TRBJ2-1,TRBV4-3,CASSQATGGNEQFF,TGCGCCAGCAGCCAAGCCACAGGGGGGAATGAGCAGTTCTTC
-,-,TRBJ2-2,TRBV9,CASSVVSPDSYTGELFF,TGTGCCAGCAGCGTAGTTAGTCCGGACAGCTACACCGGGGAGCTGTTTTTT
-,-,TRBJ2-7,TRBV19,CASSSGGLGYEQYF,TGTGCCAGTAGTTCCGGGGGGCTTGGCTACGAGCAGTACTTC
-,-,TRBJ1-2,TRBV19,CASIPRRGRGYTF,TGTGCCAGTATACCCCGGCGGGGTCGGGGCTACACCTTC
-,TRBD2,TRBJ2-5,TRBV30,CAWSVLAFQETQYF,TGTGCCTGGAGTGTACTAGCGTTCCAAGAGACCCAGTACTTC
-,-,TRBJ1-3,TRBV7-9,CASSLAVEGGNTIYF,TGTGCCAGCAGCTTAGCCGTCGAGGGCGGAAACACCATATATTTT
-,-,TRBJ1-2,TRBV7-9,CASSTGELGYGYTF,TGTGCCAGCAGCACCGGAGAGCTGGGCTATGGCTACACCTTC
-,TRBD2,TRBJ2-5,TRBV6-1,CASSDGLAVILQETQYF,TGTGCCAGCAGTGACGGACTAGCGGTTATATTACAAGAGACCCAGTACTTC
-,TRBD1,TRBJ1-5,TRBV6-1,CASSEGQGNNQPQHF,TGTGCCAGCAGTGAAGGACAGGGGAACAATCAGCCCCAGCATTTT
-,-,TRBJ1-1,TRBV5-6,CASSLAYTEAFF,TGTGCCAGCAGCTTGGCCTACACTGAAGCTTTCTTT
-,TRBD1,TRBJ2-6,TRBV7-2,CASQPGTAISGANVLTF,TGTGCCTCTCAGCCCGGGACAGCTATCTCTGGGGCCAACGTCCTGACTTTC
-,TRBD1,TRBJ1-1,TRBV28,CASSSHTGANTEAFF,TGTGCCAGCAGTTCCCATACAGGGGCGAACACTGAAGCTTTCTTT
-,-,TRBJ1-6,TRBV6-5,CASTRQPNSPLHF,TGTGCCAGCACGAGGCAGCCTAATTCACCCCTCCACTTT
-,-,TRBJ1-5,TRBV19,CASSKGVENQPQHF,TGTGCCAGTAGTAAAGGGGTGGAAAATCAGCCCCAGCATTTT
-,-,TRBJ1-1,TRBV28,CASSSRSGHRNTEAFF,TGTGCCAGCAGTTCCCGATCGGGACATCGGAACACTGAAGCTTTCTTT
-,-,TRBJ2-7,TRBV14,CASSQLRSTYEQYF,TGTGCCAGCAGCCAGTTAAGGAGCACCTACGAGCAGTACTTC
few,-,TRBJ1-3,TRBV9,CASSVAAGNSGNTIYF,TGTGCCAGCAGCGTAGCGGCAGGGAACTCTGGAAACACCATATATTTT
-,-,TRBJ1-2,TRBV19,CASSIDSYGYGYTF,TGTGCCAGTAGTATAGATTCCTACGGTTATGGCTACACCTTC
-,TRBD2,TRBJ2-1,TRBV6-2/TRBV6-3,CASSYSGTSGYNEQFF,TGTGCCAGCAGTTATAGCGGGACTAGCGGATACAATGAGCAGTTCTTC
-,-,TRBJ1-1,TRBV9,CASSVDRVTEAFF,TGTGCCAGCAGCGTAGACAGGGTAACTGAAGCTTTCTTT
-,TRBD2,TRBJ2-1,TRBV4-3,CASSQAGPSGDYNEQFF,TGCGCCAGCAGCCAAGCTGGGCCCAGCGGGGATTACAATGAGCAGTTCTTC
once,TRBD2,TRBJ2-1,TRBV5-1,CASSPSGGYNEQFF,TGCGCCAGCAGCCCTAGCGGGGGCTACAATGAGCAGTTCTTC
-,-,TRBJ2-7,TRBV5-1,CASSLARGETYEQYF,TGCGCCAGCAGCTTGGCCAGGGGCGAGACCTACGAGCAGTACTTC
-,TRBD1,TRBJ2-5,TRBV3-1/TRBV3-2,CASSRWTGGEETQYF,TGTGCCAGCAGCCGGTGGACAGGGGGCGAGGAGACCCAGTACTTC
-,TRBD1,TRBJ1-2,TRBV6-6,CASSAEGAGYGYTF,TGTGCCAGCAGCGCTGAGGGGGCTGGCTATGGCTACACCTTC
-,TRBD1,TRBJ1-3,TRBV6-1,CASSELGRGSGNTIYF,TGTGCCAGCAGTGAATTGGGCAGGGGGTCTGGAAACACCATATATTTT
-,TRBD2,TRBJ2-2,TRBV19,CASSFHSGANTGELFF,TGTGCCAGTAGTTTCCATAGCGGGGCGAACACCGGGGAGCTGTTTTTT
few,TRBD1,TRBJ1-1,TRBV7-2,CASSSATGRNTEAFF,TGTGCCAGCAGCTCCGCGACAGGGAGGAACACTGAAGCTTTCTTT
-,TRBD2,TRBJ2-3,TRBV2,CASRVAGDTQYF,TGTGCCAGCAGGGTAGCGGGTGATACGCAGTATTTT
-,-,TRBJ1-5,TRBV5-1,CASSPDRNNQPQHF,TGCGCCAGCAGTCCCGACAGAAACAATCAGCCCCAGCATTTT
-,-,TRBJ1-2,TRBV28,CASSPWANPTTNGYTF,TGTGCCAGCAGCCCCTGGGCCAACCCGACAACGAATGGCTACACCTTC
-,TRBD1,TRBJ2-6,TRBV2,CASSAGTGLEANVLTF,TGTGCCAGCAGCGCCGGGACAGGCCTGGAGGCCAACGTCCTGACTTTC
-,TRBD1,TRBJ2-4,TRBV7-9,CASSFGLGWGTGDSSLQYF,TGTGCCAGCAGCTTTGGCCTGGGGTGGGGGACAGGGGATTCTTCCCTCCAGTACTTC
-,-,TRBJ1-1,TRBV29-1,CSVEPGQFMNTEAFF,TGCAGCGTTGAACCTGGACAGTTTATGAACACTGAAGCTTTCTTT
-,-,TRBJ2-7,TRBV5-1,CASSLFPTGGEQYF,TGCGCCAGCAGCTTGTTCCCGACTGGCGGGGAGCAGTACTTC
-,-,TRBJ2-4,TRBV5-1,CAADSWYF,TGCGCCGCCGACAGTTGGTACTTC
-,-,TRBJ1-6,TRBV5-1,CASSLDSYNSPLHF,TGCGCCAGCAGCTTGGACAGCTATAATTCACCCCTCCACTTT
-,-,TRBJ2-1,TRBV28,CASKRGGVDEQFF,TGTGCCAGCAAACGGGGTGGCGTTGATGAGCAGTTCTTC
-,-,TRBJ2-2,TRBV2,CASSVSNTGELFF,TGTGCCAGCAGTGTCTCGAACACCGGGGAGCTGTTTTTT
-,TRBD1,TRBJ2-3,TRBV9,CASSWTGDTDTQYF,TGTGCCAGCAGCTGGACAGGGGACACAGATACGCAGTATTTT
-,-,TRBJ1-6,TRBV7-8,CASSFSTGYNSPLHF,TGTGCCAGCAGCTTTTCGACAGGATATAATTCACCCCTCCACTTT
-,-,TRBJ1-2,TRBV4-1,CASSQDMAQGFLYGYTF,TGCGCCAGCAGCCAAGATATGGCCCAGGGGTTTCTCTATGGCTACACCTTC
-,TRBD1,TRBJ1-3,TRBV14,CASSRRTGNFGNTIYF,TGTGCCAGCAGCCGAAGGACAGGGAACTTTGGAAACACCATATATTTT
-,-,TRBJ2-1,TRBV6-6,CASSRDKSSYNEQFF,TGTGCCAGCAGCCGCGACAAAAGCTCCTACAATGAGCAGTTCTTC
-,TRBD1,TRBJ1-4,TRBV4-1,CASSQPTGREKLFF,TGCGCCAGCAGCCAACCGACAGGGAGGGAAAAACTGTTTTTT
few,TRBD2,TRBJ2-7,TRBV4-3,CASSLKGTSGAQYF,TGCGCCAGCAGCCTGAAGGGGACTAGCGGGGCGCAGTACTTC
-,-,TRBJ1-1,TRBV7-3,CASSLDPGWTEAFF,TGTGCCAGCAGCCTCGACCCAGGGTGGACTGAAGCTTTCTTT
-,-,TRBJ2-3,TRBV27,CASISRWPGLGTDTQYF,TGTGCCAGCATATCCAGGTGGCCGGGGTTGGGCACAGATACGCAGTATTTT
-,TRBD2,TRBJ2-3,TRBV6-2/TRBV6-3,CASSRSSSGGFTDTQYF,TGTGCCAGCAGCCGCTCCTCGAGCGGGGGATTCACAGATACGCAGTATTTT
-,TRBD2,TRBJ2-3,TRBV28,CASKSFSGLAGADTQYF,TGTGCCAGCAAGTCATTTTCGGGACTAGCGGGGGCAGATACGCAGTATTTT
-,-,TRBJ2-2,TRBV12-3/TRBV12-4,CAFGRDTGELFF,TGTGCCTTCGGGCGGGACACCGGGGAGCTGTTTTTT